Listed below are T cell receptor beta chains from one sample, sequenced in a study of cytomegalovirus exposure and HLA in healthy donors. TCRdb's table, derived via immunoSEQ multiplex PCR, lists solely in-frame clones and lacks some. The top ten hold 5.9% of the sample, which has around 93,000 clones, roughly 60% seen once. Sequenced sample: PBMCs. These receptors all stem from a boy aged 10-17 years in good health and CMV-seropositive. The CDR3 runs from the conserved cysteine through the conserved F or W. Fields, in order: J gene, D gene, V gene, clone size, CDR3 DNA, CDR3 protein. D genes are given only for firm matches. Rows give clone size only sometimes, using once, few, many, or a class for an expanded clone.

>TRBJ1-6|TRBD1|TRBV2|few
TGTGCCAGCAGCGTGACAGGGGGAGAGGTTAATAGAAATTCACCCCTCCACTTT
CASSVTGGEVNRNSPLHF
>TRBJ2-2|TRBD1|TRBV30|NA
TGTGCCTGGAGTAAGGGGGCCGGAGGCACCGGGGAGCTGTTTTTT
CAWSKGAGGTGELFF
>TRBJ1-4|TRBD1|TRBV7-9|few
TGTGCCAGCAGCACGAGCCGGGACAGGGGACAGACAACTAATGAAAAACTGTTTTTT
CASSTSRDRGQTTNEKLFF
>TRBJ1-2|TRBD1|TRBV6-6|NA
TGTGCCAGCAGTTCCCAGGACAGGGTGGGTGGCTACACCTTC
CASSSQDRVGGYTF
>TRBJ2-1|TRBD1|TRBV7-9|once
TGTGCCAGCAGCTACCAGACAGGGAGTCACAATGAGCAGTTCTTC
CASSYQTGSHNEQFF
>TRBJ2-7|TRBD2|TRBV7-2|few
TGTGCCAGCAGCGCGGTGGCGGGGGTAACCTACGAGCAGTACTTC
CASSAVAGVTYEQYF
>TRBJ1-6|NA|TRBV9|NA
TGTGCCAGCAGCGTAGTGGGAGGGTTTAATTCACCCCTCCACTTT
CASSVVGGFNSPLHF
>TRBJ2-1|NA|TRBV5-6|NA
TGTGCCAGCAGCCCCGCTCAAACTAGCTCCTACAATGAGCAGTTCTTC
CASSPAQTSSYNEQFF
>TRBJ2-1|TRBD2|TRBV29-1|few
TGCAGCGTAGACGTTCTAGCGGGAGAAGGATTTGAGCAGTTCTTC
CSVDVLAGEGFEQFF
>TRBJ1-2|TRBD1|TRBV18|NA
TGTGCCAGCTCACCGGGACAGGGACCTAACTATGGCTACACCTTC
CASSPGQGPNYGYTF
>TRBJ2-3|TRBD1|TRBV5-1|NA
TGCGCCAGCAGCTCGGGACAGGGGACAGATACGCAGTATTTT
CASSSGQGTDTQYF
>TRBJ2-3|TRBD1|TRBV30|few
TGTGCCTGGACCCTAACAGGGGGCGGAGATACGCAGTATTTT
CAWTLTGGGDTQYF
>TRBJ2-7|TRBD1|TRBV5-1|NA
TGCGCCAGCAGCTTGGGTGGGACAGGGAGGGGCGAGCAGTACTTC
CASSLGGTGRGEQYF
>TRBJ1-6|NA|TRBV27|NA
TGTGCCAGCAGCCCCCTCGGGTTTAGCTCCTATAATTCACCCCTCCACTTT
CASSPLGFSSYNSPLHF
>TRBJ2-7|NA|TRBV29-1|NA
TGCAGCGTTGGGGACACACCGACCCCCTACGAGCAGTACTTC
CSVGDTPTPYEQYF
>TRBJ1-1|NA|TRBV18|NA
TGTGCCAGCTCACCACGACAGAACACTGAAGCTTTCTTT
CASSPRQNTEAFF
>TRBJ1-1|TRBD1|TRBV19|NA
TGTGCCAGTAGTGTCGACAGGGTCACTGAAGCTTTCTTT
CASSVDRVTEAFF
>TRBJ2-1|NA|TRBV19|few
TGTGCCAGTAGTATAGATCGGGAGTCTGAGCAGTTCTTC
CASSIDRESEQFF
>TRBJ1-2|NA|TRBV6-1|NA
TGTGCCAGCAGTGAAAGATACTCCCCAAACTATGGCTACACCTTC
CASSERYSPNYGYTF
>TRBJ1-4|NA|TRBV9|NA
TGTGCCAGCAGCGTATTGCCAGGATATGCAACTAATGAAAAACTGTTTTTT
CASSVLPGYATNEKLFF
>TRBJ1-5|NA|TRBV11-2|NA
TGTGCCAGCAGCCCTACAGGAAACAATCAGCCCCAGCATTTT
CASSPTGNNQPQHF
>TRBJ1-5|TRBD1|TRBV25-1|NA
TGTGCCAGCAGTGGGGGACAGCATCAGCCCCAGCATTTT
CASSGGQHQPQHF
>TRBJ1-1|NA|TRBV30|NA
TGTGCCTGGATCAAGCCGGGACTTGGCACCGAAGCTTTCTTT
CAWIKPGLGTEAFF
>TRBJ2-5|TRBD2|TRBV5-1|NA
TGCGCCAGCAGCTTGGGTCTAGCGGTTTCGTGGGAGCAGTACTTC
CASSLGLAVSWEQYF
>TRBJ2-7|NA|TRBV5-5|NA
TGTGCCAGCAGCCGGAATGAAGCGGGCTCCTACGAGCAGTACTTC
CASSRNEAGSYEQYF
>TRBJ2-7|NA|TRBV19|NA
TGTGCCAGTAGTATAGTCGCCAGGGACTCCTACGAGCAGTACTTC
CASSIVARDSYEQYF
>TRBJ2-3|TRBD2|TRBV27|few
TGTGCCAGCAGCCCTGGGACTAGCGGAGATACGCAGTATTTT
CASSPGTSGDTQYF
>TRBJ1-2|NA|TRBV6-5|NA
TGTGCCAGCAGTTACGAGGGAGCGGTGATATCGGGCTACACCTTC
CASSYEGAVISGYTF
>TRBJ2-5|NA|TRBV29-1|NA
TGCAGCGTTGTACCTAGCTTGTCCCAAGAGACCCAGTACTTC
CSVVPSLSQETQYF